This T cell receptor beta chain appears in the sequencing data of a study of CD8 T cells in ankylosing spondylitis. Study-wide results and caveats: Significantly higher representation of disease-linked clones was reported for matched ankylosing spondylitis synovial fluid.

In making TCR beta libraries, quantitative 5'-RACE with molecular barcodes was used. TCRdb fed the 5' RACE reads into MiXCR, producing one record per CDR3 protein. The repertoire holds 150,000 to 200,000 distinct CDR3 sequences, about 32% seen once, with 5.5% to 7.5% in the top ten. On this clonotype: Its antigen remains unknown.

The origin of this receptor is a male donor with ankylosing spondylitis. Sequencing input: synovial fluid, either unsorted or a sorted T cell fraction (not recorded which).

The CDR3 coding sequence is TGTGCCAGCATGCTAGCTGGTTCGGGTTCCTACGAGCAGTACTTC. Protein sequence: CASMLAGSGSYEQYF. The chain recombines TRBV6-1 with TRBJ2-7; a weak D match, TRBD2 (5 bases). Deletions cut 7 bases from V and 1 base from J, with 17 bases between. The CDR3 runs 15 residues. Germline CDR1 and CDR2: MNHNS and SASEGT.